The next 31 T cell receptor beta chains were all read from a single sample in a study of Ad26.COV2.S vaccination and SARS-CoV-2 variants. The table came from immunoSEQ multiplex PCR; TCRdb's copy has only in-frame clones and leaves some out. The data show some 460,000 clones, with roughly nine tenths seen just once and around 1.8% held by the top ten. Indicated treatment: 19 received Ad26.COV2.S at low or high dose, single or two shots; about five received placebo; per-sample allocation not given. Samples were taken on day 63 after the first vaccine or placebo injection. This material consisted of peripheral blood, taken in a trial of Ad26.COV2.S vaccine versus placebo. The source is a person aged 18-60 years who received the Ad26.COV2.S COVID-19 vaccine or a placebo.

This chain uses TRBV9 with TRBJ1-1, with no clear D. CDR3 length equals 14 residues. Germline CDR1 SGDLS, CDR2 YYNGEE. Trimming took 0 bases from V and 0 from J, leaving 6 bases between them. The CDR3 loop is CASSVGQMNTEAFF. Here the CDR3 DNA reads TGTGCCAGCAGCGTAGGGCAGATGAACACTGAAGCTTTCTTT.

The V and J genes are TRBV10-3 and TRBJ2-6; a weak D match, TRBD2 (5 bases). The CDR3 totals 13 residues. The germline V and J ends were trimmed by 6 bases and 4 bases, with 7 bases remaining between them. Germline CDR1 ENHRY, CDR2 SYGVKD. The CDR3 here is CAIRGAGANVLTF. The CDR3 DNA follows: TGTGCCATCAGGGGAGCGGGGGCCAACGTCCTGACTTTC.

The rearrangement uses TRBV7-2 and TRBJ2-3; 9 nucleotides match TRBD2. Losses at the gene ends were 2 bases for V and 7 bases for J; bases not matched to a gene: 7. The CDR3 is 15 amino acids. Per the germline V gene, CDR1 is SGHTA and CDR2 is FQGNSA. In DNA, the CDR3 is TGTGCCAGCAGCTTATTAGCGGGGGAAATGCATACGCAGTATTTT. Translating gives CASSLLAGEMHTQYF.

This chain uses TRBV6-1 with TRBJ2-1; D is unclear. From germline, CDR1 is MNHNS and CDR2 SASEGT. V was trimmed by 3 bases and J by 12 bases, leaving 9 bases between them. CDR3 length: 11 residues. The CDR3 DNA reads as TGTGCCAGCAGTGAGACGGGTAGGCAGTTCTTC. It encodes CASSETGRQFF.

This clone showed up just a few times. The chain recombines TRBV3-1 (or the pseudogene TRBV3-2) with TRBJ2-3; a weak D match, TRBD1 (6 bases). The V gene's germline CDR1 is LGHDT and CDR2 YNNKEL (reference sequence). CDR3 length: 15 residues. Trimming pared 1 base from V and 2 bases from J, leaving 10 bases between. The CDR3 DNA is TGTGCCAGCAGCCAAGGGGACACCCACACAGATACGCAGTATTTT. This sequence encodes CASSQGDTHTDTQYF.

A few counts support this clone. This sequence joins TRBV6-6 and TRBJ2-5; 8 bases line up with TRBD2. The J segment lost 4 bases and the V segment lost 8 bases, leaving 3 bases of the junction unmatched. CDR1 and CDR2 (germline): MNHNY, SVGAGI (reference sequence). The CDR3 length is 12 residues. CDR3 nucleotide sequence: TGTGCCAGCGGAGCGGGAGTAGAGACCCAGTACTTC. Encoded protein: CASGAGVETQYF.

The chain couples TRBV14 to TRBJ1-4, with 8 bases identical to TRBD1. V lost 2 bases, J lost 6 bases, and 2 bases stayed unmatched. Per germline, CDR1 SGHDN and CDR2 FVKESK. The CDR3 contains 14 residues. Here the CDR3 DNA reads TGTGCCAGCAGCCAACCCAGGGGGCATGAAAAACTGTTTTTT. Translating it yields CASSQPRGHEKLFF. Full variable domain (remainder filled in from reference TRBV14 and TRBJ1-4): EAGVTQFPSHSVIEKGQTVTLRCDPISGHDNLYWYRRVMGKEIKFLLHFVKESKQDESGMPNNRFLAERTGGTYSTLKVQPAELEDSGVYFCASSQPRGHEKLFFGSGTQLSVL.

CDR3 amino acids: CASSPGWGRAGELFF. The CDR3 DNA reads as TGTGCCAGCAGCCCAGGGTGGGGGCGCGCCGGGGAGCTGTTTTTT. The V and J genes are TRBV5-5 and TRBJ2-2; D perhaps matches TRBD1 (6 bases). Germline lookup yields CDR1 SGHKS and CDR2 YYEKEE (reference sequence). V was shortened by 4 bases and J by 6 bases, with 16 bases between the two germline ends. There are 15 residues in the CDR3.

The chain is built from TRBV2 and TRBJ1-2, with 8 bases identical to TRBD1. Germline CDR1 SNHLY, CDR2 FYNNEI. The CDR3 contains 13 residues. J lost 4 bases, V lost 7 bases, and 5 bases had no gene match. The CDR3 nucleotides are TGTGCCAGCAAAACAGGGGGAGGCTATGGCTACACCTTC. Its protein product is CASKTGGGYGYTF.

This chain connects TRBV27 to TRBJ2-7; 13 nucleotides line up with TRBD2. The germline gives CDR1 MNHEY, CDR2 SMNVEV (reference sequence). The CDR3 contains 15 residues. The ends lost 5 bases at V and 2 bases at J; junction bases unmatched: 3. CDR3 in amino acids: CASSITSGRAYEQYF. The CDR3 DNA is TGTGCCAGCAGTATCACTAGCGGGAGGGCCTACGAGCAGTACTTC.

In this sample, this clone turned up once. The chain couples TRBV6-5 to TRBJ1-4; D possibly corresponds to TRBD1 (6 bases). Trimming left V 4 bases short and J 5 bases short, with 14 bases between. CDR1 and CDR2 (germline): MNHEY, SVGAGI. The CDR3 sequence is 15 residues long. CDR3 in amino acids: CASSSRQVPNEKLFF. DNA of the CDR3: TGTGCCAGCAGTTCCCGACAGGTCCCGAATGAAAAACTGTTTTTT.

This chain links TRBV7-8 with TRBJ1-1, with D unclear. Trimming took off 5 bases at V and 10 bases at J, with 14 bases between the two ends. This CDR3 has 12 amino acids. Germline V CDR1 and CDR2: SGHVS, FQNEAQ. The CDR3 DNA sequence: TGTGCCAGCAGCCCACTGGGGTTTGGAGCTTTCTTT. Protein sequence: CASSPLGFGAFF.

The chain is built from TRBV9 and TRBJ1-3, with D unclear. V dropped 3 bases and J dropped 2 bases, with 6 bases sitting between them. In germline, CDR1 is SGDLS, CDR2 YYNGEE. This CDR3 has 13 residues. The CDR3 is CASSGKPGNTIYF. Written as DNA, the CDR3 is TGTGCCAGCAGCGGGAAGCCTGGAAACACCATATATTTT.

The gene calls are TRBV6-2 or TRBV6-3 and TRBJ1-1; D may be TRBD1 (5 bases). The CDR3 loop spans 17 amino acids. CDR1 and CDR2 from the germline V gene are MNHEY and SVGEGT. Trimming took 2 bases from V and 3 from J, leaving 19 bases between them. Written as DNA, the CDR3 is TGTGCCAGCAGTTACCGGATAGACAGCATCCCCGACACTGAAGCTTTCTTT. Protein product: CASSYRIDSIPDTEAFF.

The chain recombines TRBV29-1 with TRBJ2-2; 9 bases match TRBD1. The V gene end was trimmed by 6 bases and the J gene end by 7 bases; junction bases not matched to a gene: 9. The CDR3 extends over 14 amino acids. Looked up from germline, CDR1 is SQVTM and CDR2 is ANQGSEA. CDR3 nucleotides: TGCAGCGTGGCCGGGACAGGGCGTAACGGGGAGCTGTTTTTT. It yields the protein CSVAGTGRNGELFF.

This chain uses TRBV5-6 with TRBJ1-5; unclear D gene. The CDR3 totals 17 residues. The germline V gene has CDR1 SGHDT and CDR2 YYEEEE. V dropped 1 base and J dropped 0 bases, with 14 bases sitting between them. The CDR3 DNA reads as TGTGCCAGCAGCTTGCAGCAGGCCCCCTATAGCAATCAGCCCCAGCATTTT. Protein: CASSLQQAPYSNQPQHF.

Worth noting for this clone: Other DNA sequences within the sample encode an identical CDR3. The chain links TRBV27 to TRBJ1-1; a weak D match, TRBD1 (6 bases). CDR3 length: 13 residues. V was clipped by 4 bases and J by 3 bases, with 9 bases between them. Germline V gene data show CDR1 as MNHEY and CDR2 as SMNVEV (reference sequence). The CDR3 region is CASSYRGDTEAFF. In DNA, the CDR3 is TGTGCCAGCAGTTATAGGGGGGACACTGAAGCTTTCTTT.

CDR3 sequence reads: CASTSGLTEAFF. DNA for the CDR3: TGTGCCAGCACCTCAGGACTGACTGAAGCTTTCTTT. This chain joins TRBV12-3 or TRBV12-4 and TRBJ1-1, with D uncertain. The length of the CDR3 is 12 residues. The V end lost 7 bases, the J end lost 5 bases, and 11 bases lay between the germline ends.

In the case of this clone: The same CDR3 can be traced to other DNA sequences in this sample. The chain couples TRBV19 to TRBJ1-2; possibly TRBD1 for D (6 bases). Trimming stripped 7 bases from V and 4 bases from J, with 16 bases between. From germline, CDR1 is LNHDA and CDR2 SQIVND (reference sequence). This CDR3 is built from 14 residues. CDR3 coding DNA: TGTGCCAGTAAGACCGGGACACCACCCTATGGCTACACCTTC. Protein product: CASKTGTPPYGYTF.

CDR3 amino acids: CASSPSSGGSYEQYF. The CDR3 DNA reads as TGCGCCAGCAGCCCATCCTCCGGCGGTTCGTACGAGCAGTACTTC. This rearrangement joins TRBV5-1 to TRBJ2-7; D call uncertain. Trimming took 4 bases from V and 4 from J, leaving 18 bases between them. Germline V gives CDR1 SGHRS, CDR2 YFSETQ. This CDR3 has 15 amino acids.

The chain uses TRBV6-5 and TRBJ2-2, with 11 bases fitting TRBD2. The length of the CDR3 is 15 residues. The germline V gene has CDR1 MNHEY and CDR2 SVGAGI. The V gene end was trimmed by 7 bases and the J gene end by 4 bases; junction bases not matched to a gene: 5. The CDR3, as DNA: TGTGCCAGCACCCATAGCGGGAGGGTCACCGGGGAGCTGTTTTTT. Protein sequence: CASTHSGRVTGELFF.

V usage is TRBV27 and J usage is TRBJ1-1; a possible D gene is TRBD1 (5 bases). Trimming removed 0 bases from V and 4 bases from J, with 9 bases in between. CDR3 length equals 14 residues. Germline V lookup: CDR1 MNHEY, CDR2 SMNVEV (reference sequence). The chain's CDR3 is CASSLSGRGTEAFF. CDR3 nucleotides: TGTGCCAGCAGTTTATCAGGTAGGGGCACTGAAGCTTTCTTT.

The CDR3 coding sequence is TGTGCCAGCAGCGCCGACGAGGCAGGAACTAATGAAAAACTGTTTTTT. Its translation: CASSADEAGTNEKLFF. The J gene is TRBJ1-4, the V gene TRBV7-9, with unresolved D. The germline V gene has CDR1 SEHNR and CDR2 FQNEAQ (reference sequence). The V end was cut by 5 bases, the J end by 1 base, with 14 bases between. The CDR3 covers 16 residues.

The chain links TRBV25-1 to TRBJ2-1, with TRBD2 matching over 12 bases. Germline values: CDR1 MGHDK, CDR2 SYGVNS. The CDR3 runs to 13 residues. The J segment lost 9 bases and the V segment lost 6 bases, leaving 3 bases of the junction unmatched. DNA of the CDR3: TGTGCCAGCAGGAAGACTAGCGGGAGTGAGCAGTTCTTC. Protein product: CASRKTSGSEQFF. Combining the CDR3 with reference TRBV25-1 and TRBJ2-1 gives the whole variable domain EADIYQTPRYLVIGTGKKITLECSQTMGHDKMYWYQQDPGMELHLIHYSYGVNSTEKGDLSSESTVSRIRTEHFPLTLESARPSHTSQYLCASRKTSGSEQFFGPGTRLTVL.

The V gene is TRBV10-3, the J gene TRBJ2-7, with 11 bases fitting TRBD2. J was trimmed by 2 bases and V by 6 bases; bases with no gene match: 3. The germline gives CDR1 ENHRY, CDR2 SYGVKD. There are 14 residues in the CDR3. This CDR3 reads CAIRGLADTYEQYF. CDR3 bases: TGTGCCATCAGGGGACTAGCGGACACCTACGAGCAGTACTTC.

This clone has just a few counts. V and J are TRBV9 and TRBJ2-7, with a possible D match to TRBD1 (5 bases). The ends were cut back, 0 bases at V and 5 bases at J, with 15 bases in the middle. Germline CDR1 reads SGDLS; CDR2 reads YYNGEE. The CDR3 loop spans 15 amino acids. CDR3 sequence: CASSVEGQGIDEQYF. In DNA form, the CDR3 reads TGTGCCAGCAGCGTAGAGGGGCAGGGTATCGACGAGCAGTACTTC.

The chain links TRBV6-5 to TRBJ2-7; a weak D match, TRBD2 (7 bases). CDR3 length: 15 residues. CDR1 MNHEY and CDR2 SVGAGI come from the germline V gene. V was clipped by 6 bases and J by 0 bases, with 15 bases between them. The CDR3 coding sequence is TGTGCCAGCAGAGGGGGAGGGATAAGCTCCTACGAGCAGTACTTC. Translated: CASRGGGISSYEQYF.

The DNA of the CDR3 is TGCGCCAGCAGCCAAGATTGGGGCAGGTTTTACACTGAAGCTTTCTTT. Amino acids: CASSQDWGRFYTEAFF. V is TRBV4-1 and J is TRBJ1-1; D might be TRBD1 (5 bases). CDR3 length: 16 amino acids. CDR1 is MGHRA, CDR2 YSYEKL, per germline. Trimming took off 0 bases at V and 3 bases at J, with 14 bases between the two ends.

The rearrangement joins TRBV6-5 to TRBJ2-7, with a possible D match to TRBD2 (5 bases). V was cut by 2 bases and J by 0 bases, with 11 bases left in between. CDR3 length equals 15 residues. Looked up from germline, CDR1 is MNHEY and CDR2 is SVGAGI. The chain's CDR3 is CASSYGSGGSYEQYF. In nucleotides, the CDR3 is TGTGCCAGCAGTTACGGGAGTGGAGGCTCCTACGAGCAGTACTTC.

This clone was observed a handful of times. V gene TRBV7-9 combines with J gene TRBJ2-7; no firm D call. In germline, CDR1 is SEHNR, CDR2 FQNEAQ (reference sequence). V dropped 0 bases and J dropped 4 bases, with 7 bases sitting between them. The CDR3 totals 13 residues. CDR3 in amino acids: CASSLAQLYEQYF. The CDR3 coding sequence is TGTGCCAGCAGCTTAGCACAGCTATACGAGCAGTACTTC.

This chain links TRBV19 with TRBJ2-2; no definite D call. The V end lost 1 base, the J end lost 7 bases, and 22 bases lay between the germline ends. Germline assignment: CDR1 LNHDA and CDR2 SQIVND (reference sequence). The CDR3 consists of 18 residues. Here the CDR3 reads CASSIVIGRIRVGGELFF. The CDR3 DNA reads as TGTGCCAGTAGTATAGTGATCGGCCGGATACGCGTCGGCGGGGAGCTGTTTTTT.